Listed below are T cell receptor beta chains from one sample, sequenced in a study of human T cells and chemical hapten exposure. TCRdb ran MiXCR on the RACE reads and lists one entry per CDR3 protein. The repertoire consists of about 79,000 distinct CDR3 sequences, with about 9% occurring once and the leading ten covering about 1.4%. The sequenced sample consisted of whole blood. The receptors come from a male donor in good health. Some clones in this sample may be carry-over from other donors' samples. Each CDR3 is given with its conserved first and last residue. D genes are given only for firm matches. Clone size is shown for a subset of rows, as once, few, many or a class of expanded clone.

TRBV10-3,TRBJ2-3,NA,NA,TGTGCCATCAAAGCGGGCACAGATACGCAGTATTTT,CAIKAGTDTQYF
TRBV12-3/TRBV12-4,TRBJ1-3,few,NA,TGTGCCAGCAGTCCGCAGACAGTGCTGGGAAACACCATATATTTT,CASSPQTVLGNTIYF
TRBV11-2,TRBJ2-2,NA,TRBD1,TGTGCCAGCAGCTCCGGGACAGGAATAAACACCGGGGAGCTGTTTTTT,CASSSGTGINTGELFF
TRBV2,TRBJ2-4,NA,NA,TGTGCCAGCACCGAAGATTCCCCTGGGGACATTCAGTACTTC,CASTEDSPGDIQYF
TRBV20-1,TRBJ2-7,NA,NA,TGCAGTGCTAGAGATCTTCGCAGGGGAATACACGAGCAGTACTTC,CSARDLRRGIHEQYF
TRBV7-8,TRBJ1-3,many,NA,TGTGCCAGCAGCTACCCACACGGTCCAAGGGGCTCTGGAAACACCATATATTTT,CASSYPHGPRGSGNTIYF
TRBV7-6,TRBJ2-7,many,TRBD1,TGTGCCAGCAGCTTAGCATTCACCCAGGGACAGATCTACGAGCAGTACTTC,CASSLAFTQGQIYEQYF
TRBV12-3/TRBV12-4,TRBJ1-1,many,NA,TGCGCCAGCAAGGAAAACATGAACACTGAAGCTTTCTTT,CASKENMNTEAFF
TRBV20-1,TRBJ2-3,many,TRBD2,TGCAGTGCTAGAGTTAACAGGCGGGGGTTCACAGATACGCAGTATTTT,CSARVNRRGFTDTQYF
TRBV27,TRBJ2-3,few,NA,TGTGCCAGCAGTAAGGAGCACCGACCAGATACGCAGTATTTT,CASSKEHRPDTQYF
TRBV6-1,TRBJ2-7,many,NA,TGTGCCAGCCCCAGAAGCTCCTACGAGCAGTACTTC,CASPRSSYEQYF
TRBV29-1,TRBJ2-4,NA,NA,TGCAGCGTAGAGGGGAAAAACATTCAGTACTTC,CSVEGKNIQYF
TRBV7-6,TRBJ1-4,NA,NA,TGTGCCAGCAGCTTAGGTGCGACTAATGAAAAACTGTTTTTT,CASSLGATNEKLFF
TRBV5-1,TRBJ2-7,NA,TRBD1,TGCGCCAGCAGCACCGGGACAGGCTCCTACGAGCAGTACTTC,CASSTGTGSYEQYF
TRBV27,TRBJ1-2,NA,NA,TGTGCCAGCAGTTACCCCGCAGAAGACCTTTATGGCTACACCTTC,CASSYPAEDLYGYTF
TRBV6-5,TRBJ1-6,few,NA,TGTGCCAGCAAGAGGACAGCAAGCTTAACCGACTTAAATTCACCCCTCCACTTT,CASKRTASLTDLNSPLHF
TRBV12-3/TRBV12-4,TRBJ1-2,few,NA,TGTGCCAGCAGTCAGGACGGAGCAACTAACTATGGCTACACCTTC,CASSQDGATNYGYTF
TRBV20-1,TRBJ1-2,NA,NA,TGCAGTGCTAGGGACGGTACAAGAGGCTACACCTTC,CSARDGTRGYTF
TRBV29-1,TRBJ2-1,few,NA,TGCAGCGTTGAAGATCCGATAGCGGCCCCTCGGAATGAGCAGTTCTTC,CSVEDPIAAPRNEQFF
TRBV6-5,TRBJ2-3,NA,NA,TGTGCCAGCAGTCCCGACGCAGGTGGGCAGTATTTT,CASSPDAGGQYF
TRBV12-3/TRBV12-4,TRBJ2-4,few,TRBD2,TGTGCCAGCATGTCCCGGGAGGAAGCCAAAAACATTCAGTACTTC,CASMSREEAKNIQYF
TRBV27,TRBJ1-1,many,TRBD1,TGTGCCAGCAGAAGCCCGGGACAGGGGTTGCACACTGAAGCTTTCTTT,CASRSPGQGLHTEAFF
TRBV19,TRBJ2-3,NA,TRBD2,TGTGCCAGTAGTGGGACTAGCGGGAGTCGGACAGATACGCAGTATTTT,CASSGTSGSRTDTQYF
TRBV18,TRBJ2-3,NA,NA,TGTGCCAGCTTCCTGCCGGAAGATGGGACAGATACGCAGTATTTT,CASFLPEDGTDTQYF
TRBV12-3/TRBV12-4,TRBJ1-4,NA,TRBD1,TGTGCCAGCAGCCCCGGGACAGGGAAAAAACTGTTTTTT,CASSPGTGKKLFF
TRBV7-9,TRBJ2-1,NA,NA,TGTGCCAGCAGTTATAAGCGGGGTGAGACAGGCGAGCAGTTCTTC,CASSYKRGETGEQFF
TRBV3-1,TRBJ1-4,many,TRBD1,TGTGCCAGCAGCCAAGTCGGCAGGGGGCGAGCTAATGAAAAACTGTTTTTT,CASSQVGRGRANEKLFF